These T cell receptor beta chains were read from a single sample in a study of beta chain features in type 1 diabetes. The repertoire was sequenced with immunoSEQ multiplex PCR; TCRdb's copy has only in-frame clones and lacks some. The sample includes under 55,000 clones, under 45% of them seen just once. The sequenced sample consisted of Tregs from blood. The source is a man aged 30 to 45 with type 1 diabetes. Both conserved end residues are part of each CDR3. The D gene is left open where the match is weak. The size field is filled for only some rows; it gives once, few, many or a size class.

clone size	V gene	D gene	J gene	CDR3 DNA	CDR3 protein
.	TRBV18	TRBD2	TRBJ2-3	TGTGCCAGCTCACTCCTCGATCCAGCGGGAGTTCTAAATACGCAGTATTTT	CASSLLDPAGVLNTQYF
few	TRBV6-6	.	TRBJ1-2	TGTGCCAGCAGTTTTGGTCAGGGTAACTATGGCTACACCTTC	CASSFGQGNYGYTF
few	TRBV18	TRBD1	TRBJ2-7	TGTGCCAGCTCACCAAACAGGGGGTCTACCTACGAGCAGTACTTC	CASSPNRGSTYEQYF
few	TRBV28	.	TRBJ1-3	TGTGCCAGCAGTTTAATGGCCGGAAACACCATATATTTT	CASSLMAGNTIYF
.	TRBV15	TRBD1	TRBJ1-5	TGTGCCACCAGAGGAGGACAGGTTAACCAGCCCCAGCATTTT	CATRGGQVNQPQHF
.	TRBV28	.	TRBJ1-3	TGTGCCATTAAGGGGGTATCTGGAAACACCATATATTTT	CAIKGVSGNTIYF
.	TRBV21-1	.	TRBJ2-1	TGTGCCAGCAGCAGGGGGACAGGGGGCTGCTTACAAAGAGTCGCGATCTTC	CASSRGTGGCLQRVAIF
few	TRBV6-6	TRBD2	TRBJ2-3	TGTGCCAGCAGAACCATAGCGGGAGGGAGCACAGATACGCAGTATTTT	CASRTIAGGSTDTQYF
.	TRBV28	.	TRBJ2-7	TGTGCCAGCAGTTCCCGGAAGGGGGTCTCCTACGAGCAGTACTTC	CASSSRKGVSYEQYF
.	TRBV20-1	.	TRBJ1-1	TGCAGTGCTAGAGAAACGAGAGCTTTCTTT	CSARETRAFF
.	TRBV19	TRBD2	TRBJ2-5	TGTGCCAGTTCTATAGCGGGAGGGCCTGGGACCCAGTACTTC	CASSIAGGPGTQYF
.	TRBV19	.	TRBJ1-1	TGTGCCAGTAAGGGGCAACTGAACACTGAAGCTTTCTTT	CASKGQLNTEAFF
once	TRBV10-2	TRBD2	TRBJ2-1	TGCGCCAGCCTTCAAGCGGGAAGCAATGAGCAGTTCTTC	CASLQAGSNEQFF
.	TRBV30	TRBD2	TRBJ2-5	TGTGCCTCTGGACTAGCGGCTCCGGAGACCCAGTACTTC	CASGLAAPETQYF
.	TRBV7-9	.	TRBJ2-7	TGTGCCAGCAGCTTAGCGCAGGACAGTTTCTACGAGCAGTACTTC	CASSLAQDSFYEQYF
.	TRBV2	.	TRBJ2-7	TGTGCCAGCATGACAGAGCTCTCCTACGAGCAGTACTTC	CASMTELSYEQYF
few	TRBV27	TRBD2	TRBJ2-7	TGTGCCAGCTGCCCGGGACTATTCGGAATCCACGAGCAGTACTTC	CASCPGLFGIHEQYF
few	TRBV7-2	.	TRBJ2-3	TGTGCCAGCAGCTCGGGGGGCCCTCCCCGGAATTTT	CASSSGGPPRNF
few	TRBV5-1	.	TRBJ2-1	TGCGCCAGCAGGGTAGCGTCAGGCTCCTACAATGAGCAGTTCTTC	CASRVASGSYNEQFF
few	TRBV5-1	TRBD1	TRBJ1-5	TGCGCCAGCAGCTTGGGGACAGGAATCGGTCAGCCCCAGCATTTT	CASSLGTGIGQPQHF
.	TRBV6-5	.	TRBJ2-1	TGTGCCAGCAGTTGGGGACTGACGAATGAGCAGTTCTTC	CASSWGLTNEQFF
.	TRBV5-1	TRBD1	TRBJ1-5	TGCGCCAGCAGCTTGGGGACAGGGGGAGGCGGGCAGCCCCAGCATTTT	CASSLGTGGGGQPQHF